This entry concerns a single T cell receptor (beta chain). Produced via immunoSEQ multiplex PCR; TCRdb's table is partial and in-frame only. The data show about 83,000 clones, with 75% to 95% seen just once and less than 35% held by the top ten. The data originate from a study of T cell responses to AZD1222 COVID-19 vaccine. V lost 3 bases to trimming and J lost 11 bases, with 19 bases between them. Per the germline V gene, CDR1 is SGHDT and CDR2 is YYEEEE. The CDR3 length is 14 residues. The clonotype comes from an adult who received the AZD1222 COVID-19 vaccine. The sample consisted of peripheral blood, taken 28 days after the second AZD1222 dose. This chain uses TRBV5-6 with TRBJ2-3; D could derive from TRBD1 or TRBD2 (5 bases each). The DNA of the CDR3 is TGTGCCAGCAGCTGGGGAATGGGGGAATCGGGGCAGTATTTT. It specifies CASSWGMGESGQYF.